Following are 30 T cell receptor beta chains from one sample sequenced in a study of beta chain features in type 1 diabetes (dated by TCRdb to the late 2010s). Results the study describes overall, beyond this receptor: A moderate but significant shortening of TCRB CDR3 length was observed in type 1 diabetes patients in all four CD4+ subsets.

Which antigens these TCRs recognize remains unknown. Library construction relied on the immunoSEQ multiplex PCR assay. All of the isolated RNA was reverse transcribed with the High Capacity cDNA Reverse Transcription Kit, so expressed TCRB transcripts were sequenced. TCRdb re-hosts the immuneACCESS table, in-frame sequences only. Its copies lack some clones; in the studies checked, an unresolved V gene accounts for under half of them, and the cause for the rest is not known. This sample is represented by about 640,000 clones; roughly an eighth of them were singletons. Clones ranked in the top ten supply 0.095% to 0.15% of the sample. The specimen was naive CD4+ T cells from blood. The cell subset or site label of this sample denotes: true naive CD4+ T cells. The receptors were gathered from a young man with type 1 diabetes.

The rearrangement uses TRBV7-3 and TRBJ2-7; the match to TRBD1 covers 7 bases. Trimming removed 2 bases from V and 4 bases from J; junction bases left unmatched: 8. The CDR3 has 15 residues. The germline V gene encodes CDR1 SGHTA and CDR2 FQGTGA. The CDR3: CASSLLGTVPYEQYF. The CDR3, as DNA: TGTGCCAGCAGCTTACTAGGGACAGTCCCTTACGAGCAGTACTTC.

This clone has more than one count but fewer than ten. The chain is built from TRBV29-1 and TRBJ2-7; 12 nucleotides agree with TRBD1. V lost 6 bases, J lost 0 bases, and 3 bases stayed unmatched. This CDR3 is 14 amino acids long. The germline gives CDR1 SQVTM, CDR2 ANQGSEA. The CDR3 bases are TGCAGCGTACCGGGACAGGGGGCCTCCTACGAGCAGTACTTC. This codes for CSVPGQGASYEQYF.

This clone was seen only a few times. This chain joins TRBV27 and TRBJ1-5; a possible D gene is TRBD1 (5 bases). V was clipped by 4 bases and J by 4 bases, with 14 bases between them. The CDR3 covers 15 residues. Germline CDR1 and CDR2: MNHEY and SMNVEV (reference sequence). This chain's CDR3 is CASSSDILQNQPQHF. The CDR3 bases are TGTGCCAGCAGTTCGGACATACTACAAAATCAGCCCCAGCATTTT.

The genes are TRBV9 and TRBJ2-2; D ambiguous. This CDR3 has 16 residues. Germline V gene sequence: CDR1 SGDLS, CDR2 YYNGEE. Trimming left V 0 bases short and J 6 bases short, with 15 bases between. CDR3 in amino acids: CASSVEARKIAGELFF. CDR3 DNA: TGTGCCAGCAGCGTAGAGGCCAGGAAAATCGCCGGGGAGCTGTTTTTT. Filled out from reference TRBV9 and TRBJ2-2, the complete variable domain reads DSGVTQTPKHLITATGQRVTLRCSPRSGDLSVYWYQQSLDQGLQFLIQYYNGEERAKGNILERFSAQQFPDLHSELNLSSLELGDSALYFCASSVEARKIAGELFFGEGSRLTVL.

This clone was counted only a few times. CDR3 in DNA: TGCGCCAGCAGGGAAGATTTGAACACTGAAGCTTTCTTT. This codes for CASREDLNTEAFF. The V call is TRBV5-1, the J call TRBJ1-1; no clear D. With 5 bases removed from V and 0 bases from J, the gap between germline ends came to 8 bases. The germline V gene has CDR1 SGHRS and CDR2 YFSETQ. The CDR3 sequence is 13 residues long.

A few counts support this clone. This chain links TRBV6-6 with TRBJ2-1; a weak D match, TRBD2 (5 bases). V was trimmed by 6 bases and J by 12 bases, leaving 12 bases between them. Germline values: CDR1 MNHNY, CDR2 SVGAGI (reference sequence). The CDR3 consists of 11 residues. CDR3 coding DNA: TGTGCCAGCAGCCCCTTTGGGAGGCAGTTCTTC. It yields the protein CASSPFGRQFF.

This clone was found a few times. This sequence joins TRBV19 and TRBJ1-1; D is ambiguous. V shed 3 bases and J shed 5 bases, with 13 bases lying between them. The CDR3 consists of 14 residues. CDR1 is LNHDA, CDR2 SQIVND, per germline (reference sequence). The chain's CDR3 is CASSIEGRGTEAFF. CDR3 bases: TGTGCCAGTAGTATTGAAGGGAGAGGGACTGAAGCTTTCTTT.

This chain connects TRBV6-5 to TRBJ2-1; TRBD1 aligns across 10 bases. This CDR3 is built from 15 residues. Trimming cost V 6 bases and J 2 bases; bases outside gene matches: 4. Germline CDR1 MNHEY, CDR2 SVGAGI. This CDR3 reads CASSPGTGAYNEQFF. The DNA of the CDR3 is TGTGCCAGCAGCCCCGGGACAGGGGCCTACAATGAGCAGTTCTTC.

This clone was picked up a small number of times. The V and J genes are TRBV29-1 and TRBJ2-2; no clear D gene. CDR1 SQVTM and CDR2 ANQGSEA come from the germline V gene. This CDR3 spans 13 amino acids. V was cut by 3 bases and J by 1 base, with 6 bases left in between. CDR3 amino acids: CSVEVQNTGELFF. In nucleotides, the CDR3 is TGCAGCGTTGAGGTTCAGAACACCGGGGAGCTGTTTTTT.

This clone was counted between two and nine times. The CDR3 region has the DNA TGCGCCAGCAGCTTGGTGCGGGACAGCTCCTACGAGCAGTACTTC. Its protein product is CASSLVRDSSYEQYF. The chain combines TRBV5-1 with TRBJ2-7, with D tentatively TRBD1 (7 bases). V lost 0 bases and J 0 bases, leaving 10 bases between the germline ends. This CDR3 is built from 15 residues. CDR1 and CDR2 from the germline V gene are SGHRS and YFSETQ.

There are a few counts of this clone. This chain joins TRBV7-2 and TRBJ1-2, with no clear D. Germline loops: CDR1 SGHTA, CDR2 FQGNSA. The length of the CDR3 is 12 residues. The V end was cut by 5 bases, the J end by 6 bases, with 10 bases between. The DNA for the CDR3 is TGTGCCAGCAGCCGTCTCGGAAATGGCTACACCTTC. This codes for CASSRLGNGYTF.

This chain links TRBV28 with TRBJ1-2, with unresolved D. The CDR3 length is 12 residues. Germline V gene lookup returns CDR1 MDHEN and CDR2 SYDVKM. Trimming cost V 5 bases and J 8 bases, with 12 bases left between them. CDR3 loop: CASSTGYSGYTF. Here the CDR3 DNA reads TGTGCCAGCAGTACGGGGTACAGCGGCTACACCTTC.

In its sample, this clone was seen a few times. The chain recombines TRBV11-2 with TRBJ2-7; 7 bases align to TRBD1. Germline-derived CDR1 and CDR2 are SGHAT and FQNNGV. The CDR3 totals 15 residues. V shed 3 bases and J 1 base; nucleotides not matched to a gene: 6. CDR3 loop: CASSFGPGQSYEQYF. In DNA, the CDR3 is TGTGCCAGCAGCTTTGGACCGGGACAGTCCTACGAGCAGTACTTC.

This clone was seen a few times. V gene TRBV4-3 combines with J gene TRBJ2-5; perhaps TRBD1 as D (5 bases). The CDR3 loop spans 14 amino acids. In germline, CDR1 is LGHNA, CDR2 YSLEER. The V gene lost 1 base and the J gene lost 1 base, with 7 bases spanning the gap. The CDR3 loop is CASSQGGTQETQYF. The CDR3, as DNA: TGCGCCAGCAGCCAAGGGGGCACCCAAGAGACCCAGTACTTC.

This clone was counted between two and nine times. This specimen includes other DNA sequences encoding the same CDR3. V and J are TRBV9 and TRBJ2-5; 7 nucleotides line up with TRBD2. This CDR3 comprises 14 residues. With 0 bases clipped from V and 2 bases from J, the junction kept 1 base outside the gene matches. CDR1 SGDLS and CDR2 YYNGEE come from the germline V gene. CDR3 region: CASSVAGGQETQYF. The CDR3 DNA reads TGTGCCAGCAGCGTAGCGGGGGGACAAGAGACCCAGTACTTC.

Many counts were recorded for this clone. This sequence joins TRBV30 and TRBJ2-6, with D perhaps matching TRBD2 (5 bases). Germline CDR1 and CDR2: GTSNPN and SVGIG (reference sequence). There are 14 residues in the CDR3. With 3 bases removed from V and 4 bases from J, the gap between germline ends came to 10 bases. The CDR3 region is CAWRGPGGANVLTF. CDR3 nucleotide sequence: TGTGCCTGGAGAGGTCCGGGAGGGGCCAACGTCCTGACTTTC. Supplemented by reference TRBV30 and TRBJ2-6, the full variable domain reads SQTIHQWPATLVQPVGSPLSLECTVEGTSNPNLYWYRQAAGRGLQLLFYSVGIGQISSEVPQNLSASRPQDRQFILSSKKLLLSDSGFYLCAWRGPGGANVLTFGAGSRLTVL.

The rearrangement uses TRBV25-1 and TRBJ2-2; no clear D gene. V lost 3 bases to trimming and J lost 10 bases, with 3 bases between them. The germline gives CDR1 MGHDK, CDR2 SYGVNS. This CDR3 is 10 amino acids long. CDR3 nucleotide sequence: TGTGCCAGCAGTGATCAGGAGCTGTTTTTT. Translating it yields CASSDQELFF. Full variable domain (rest looked up from reference TRBV25-1 and TRBJ2-2): EADIYQTPRYLVIGTGKKITLECSQTMGHDKMYWYQQDPGMELHLIHYSYGVNSTEKGDLSSESTVSRIRTEHFPLTLESARPSHTSQYLCASSDQELFFGEGSRLTVL.

The J gene is TRBJ2-7, the V gene TRBV7-2; 8 bases agree with TRBD1. J lost 3 bases, V lost 2 bases, and 9 bases had no gene match. CDR1 is SGHTA and CDR2 is FQGNSA in the germline V gene. CDR3 length: 16 residues. The chain's CDR3 is CASSLMADRGNYEQYF. The CDR3 bases are TGTGCCAGCAGCTTAATGGCCGACAGGGGTAACTACGAGCAGTACTTC.

This clone was found a few times. The chain recombines TRBV7-2 with TRBJ2-5; TRBD1 matches at 9 bases. The CDR3 contains 16 residues. Unmatched junction bases numbered 7, after V lost 5 bases and J lost 0 bases. Germline V lookup: CDR1 SGHTA, CDR2 FQGNSA. Written as DNA, the CDR3 is TGTGCCAGCAGCAGGGGGACAGGGACTAACCAAGAGACCCAGTACTTC. Translation: CASSRGTGTNQETQYF.

This clone was recorded a few times. This chain connects TRBV9 to TRBJ1-3; 11 bases are shared with TRBD1. Germline V gene data show CDR1 as SGDLS and CDR2 as YYNGEE. Losses at the gene ends were 2 bases for V and 1 base for J; bases not matched to a gene: 2. The CDR3 loop spans 16 amino acids. The chain's CDR3 is CASSVGQGASGNTIYF. The CDR3 region has the DNA TGTGCCAGCAGCGTCGGACAGGGGGCTTCTGGAAACACCATATATTTT. Based on the CDR3 plus reference TRBV9 and TRBJ1-3, the full variable domain is DSGVTQTPKHLITATGQRVTLRCSPRSGDLSVYWYQQSLDQGLQFLIQYYNGEERAKGNILERFSAQQFPDLHSELNLSSLELGDSALYFCASSVGQGASGNTIYFGEGSWLTVV.

The chain combines TRBV5-1 with TRBJ2-1; a weak D match, TRBD1 (6 bases). Germline CDR1 SGHRS, CDR2 YFSETQ. The CDR3 contains 17 residues. The V end lost 3 bases, the J end lost 0 bases, and 16 bases lay between the germline ends. CDR3 nucleotides: TGCGCCAGCAGCTCGCCGGCAGGGGAGAGCTCCTACAATGAGCAGTTCTTC. This gives the protein CASSSPAGESSYNEQFF.

The chain is built from TRBV5-1 and TRBJ1-2; 7 nucleotides match TRBD1. V lost 4 bases to trimming and J lost 0 bases; unmatched junction nucleotides: 9. This CDR3 spans 16 amino acids. Germline-derived CDR1 and CDR2 are SGHRS and YFSETQ. CDR3: CASSLGQTTTNYGYTF. The CDR3 DNA follows: TGCGCCAGCAGCCTGGGACAGACTACCACTAACTATGGCTACACCTTC.

The chain employs TRBV12-5 and TRBJ2-1, with 10 bases aligning to TRBD2. The trim removed 7 bases at V and 6 bases at J, leaving 6 bases unmatched. The CDR3 has 14 residues. Germline-derived CDR1 and CDR2 are LGHNT and FRNRAP. The CDR3 spells CASVSSGGGNEQFF. The CDR3 DNA is TGTGCTAGTGTTTCTAGCGGGGGAGGCAATGAGCAGTTCTTC. Supplemented by reference TRBV12-5 and TRBJ2-1, the full variable domain reads DARVTQTPRHKVTEMGQEVTMRCQPILGHNTVFWYRQTMMQGLELLAYFRNRAPLDDSGMPKDRFSAEMPDATLATLKIQPSEPRDSAVYFCASVSSGGGNEQFFGPGTRLTVL.

V gene TRBV9 combines with J gene TRBJ2-1; 13 bases align to TRBD2. This CDR3 has 16 residues. V was clipped by 4 bases and J by 8 bases; unmatched bases: 9. Germline V gene sequence: CDR1 SGDLS, CDR2 YYNGEE. CDR3 coding DNA: TGTGCCAGCAGCCTATCCGGGACTAGCGGGGTGGATGAGCAGTTCTTC. Translated: CASSLSGTSGVDEQFF.

The chain uses TRBV2 and TRBJ1-6; D is uncertain. The germline CDR1 and CDR2 sequences are SNHLY and FYNNEI. The CDR3 covers 13 residues. V was cut by 3 bases and J by 13 bases, with 13 bases left in between. DNA for the CDR3: TGTGCCAGCAGTGAGACGGACCCCCATCCCCTCCACTTT. This sequence encodes CASSETDPHPLHF.

The table lists this clone with a few counts. V gene TRBV5-1 combines with J gene TRBJ2-5, with a weak D call TRBD2 (6 bases). Germline CDR1 and CDR2: SGHRS and YFSETQ. The CDR3 sequence is 15 residues long. V lost 0 bases, J lost 5 bases, and 14 bases lay in between. The CDR3 reads CASSLDPGVGETQYF. In DNA form, the CDR3 reads TGCGCCAGCAGCTTGGATCCGGGGGTCGGTGAGACCCAGTACTTC.

CDR3 coding DNA: TGTGCCAGCAGCCTGTCGGACGTCACAGATACGCAGTATTTT. Its protein product is CASSLSDVTDTQYF. The chain recombines TRBV4-2 with TRBJ2-3; D unclear. Looked up from germline, CDR1 is LGHNA and CDR2 is YNFKEQ. V dropped 4 bases and J dropped 2 bases, with 10 bases sitting between them. This CDR3 has 14 amino acids.

This clone showed up just a few times. This rearrangement joins TRBV6-5 to TRBJ2-5; tentative D call: TRBD2 (6 bases). V dropped 6 bases and J dropped 2 bases, with 13 bases sitting between them. This CDR3 region has 14 residues. CDR1 and CDR2 from the germline V gene are MNHEY and SVGAGI. CDR3 amino acids: CASSLVGGQETQYF. CDR3 nucleotides: TGTGCCAGCAGCCTCGTGGGAGGACAAGAGACCCAGTACTTC.

This chain uses TRBV5-1 with TRBJ1-1, with D tentatively TRBD1 (6 bases). Trimming removed 2 bases from V and 6 bases from J, with 11 bases in between. Germline lookup yields CDR1 SGHRS and CDR2 YFSETQ. CDR3 length: 13 residues. The DNA of the CDR3 is TGCGCCAGCAGCTTAGGACAGTCCTCTGAAGCTTTCTTT. This encodes CASSLGQSSEAFF.

This clone came up a few times. This chain uses TRBV2 with TRBJ2-7, with a weak D call TRBD1 (6 bases). V was cut by 6 bases and J by 4 bases, with 7 bases left in between. CDR3 length: 11 amino acids. The V gene's germline CDR1 is SNHLY and CDR2 FYNNEI. The CDR3 loop is CASRQGYEQYF. In DNA, the CDR3 is TGTGCCAGCAGACAGGGTTACGAGCAGTACTTC.